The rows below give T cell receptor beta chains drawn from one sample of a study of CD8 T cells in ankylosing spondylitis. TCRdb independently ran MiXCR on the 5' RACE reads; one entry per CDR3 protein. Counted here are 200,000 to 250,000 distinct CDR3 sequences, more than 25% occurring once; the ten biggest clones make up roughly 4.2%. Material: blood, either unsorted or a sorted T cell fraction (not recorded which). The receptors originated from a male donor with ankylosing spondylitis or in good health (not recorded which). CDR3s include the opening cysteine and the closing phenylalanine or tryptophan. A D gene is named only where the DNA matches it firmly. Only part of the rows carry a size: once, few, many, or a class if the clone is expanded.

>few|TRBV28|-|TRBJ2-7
CASSLPGNYEQYF
TGTGCCAGCAGTTTACCTGGGAACTACGAGCAGTACTTC
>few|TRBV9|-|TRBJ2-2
CASSVSVTGELFF
TGTGCCAGCAGCGTGTCAGTTACCGGGGAGCTGTTTTTT
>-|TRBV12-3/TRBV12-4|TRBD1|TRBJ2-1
CARAGTGGSNEQFF
TGTGCCAGGGCCGGGACAGGGGGTAGCAATGAGCAGTTCTTC
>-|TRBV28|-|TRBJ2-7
CASSLYLSLPREVAYEQYF
TGTGCCAGCAGTTTATACCTCTCTCTTCCGCGGGAAGTAGCCTACGAGCAGTACTTC
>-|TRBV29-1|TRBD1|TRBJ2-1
CSVRGQQYNEQFF
TGCAGCGTCAGGGGACAGCAGTACAATGAGCAGTTCTTC
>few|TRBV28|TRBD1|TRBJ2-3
CASSLLGPGGEKDTQYF
TGTGCCAGCAGTTTGTTAGGACCAGGGGGTGAGAAAGATACGCAGTATTTT
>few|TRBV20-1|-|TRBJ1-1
CSAPKGQTMNTEAFF
TGCAGTGCCCCAAAGGGGCAGACCATGAACACTGAAGCTTTCTTT
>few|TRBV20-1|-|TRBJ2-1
CSAAGASYNEQFF
TGCAGTGCCGCGGGGGCTTCCTACAATGAGCAGTTCTTC
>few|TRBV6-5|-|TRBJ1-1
CASSYLGEAFF
TGTGCCAGCAGTTACTTGGGTGAAGCTTTCTTT
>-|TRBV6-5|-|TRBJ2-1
CASSYSPLALTYNEQFF
TGTGCCAGCAGTTACTCACCGCTAGCTCTAACCTACAATGAGCAGTTCTTC
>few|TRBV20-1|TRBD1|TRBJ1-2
CSARDSGTGLMGGYTF
TGCAGTGCTAGAGATAGCGGGACAGGCCTTATGGGTGGCTACACCTTC
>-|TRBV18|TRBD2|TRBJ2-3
CASSPGTSGDTQYF
TGTGCCAGCTCACCAGGGACTAGTGGAGATACGCAGTATTTT
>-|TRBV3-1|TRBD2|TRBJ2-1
CASSPPGLAKNEQFF
TGTGCCAGCAGCCCCCCGGGACTAGCGAAGAATGAGCAGTTCTTC
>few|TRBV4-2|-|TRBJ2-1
CASSQRGPSLSYNEQFF
TGTGCCAGCAGCCAACGTGGACCCAGCTTATCCTACAATGAGCAGTTCTTC
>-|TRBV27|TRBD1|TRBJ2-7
CASSLRDSYEQYF
TGTGCCAGCAGTCTCCGGGACAGCTACGAGCAGTACTTC
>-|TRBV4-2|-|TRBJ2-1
CASSQDRDSREQFF
TGTGCCAGCAGCCAAGATAGGGACTCCCGGGAGCAGTTCTTC
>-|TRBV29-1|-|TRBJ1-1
CSVEEWDRDEAFF
TGCAGCGTTGAGGAATGGGACCGAGATGAAGCTTTCTTT
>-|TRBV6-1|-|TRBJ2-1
CASSRDVGPYNEQFF
TGTGCCAGCAGTCGGGACGTCGGCCCCTACAATGAGCAGTTCTTC
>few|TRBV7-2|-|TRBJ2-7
CASSLAWTEANEQYF
TGTGCCAGCAGCTTAGCTTGGACAGAAGCCAACGAGCAGTACTTC
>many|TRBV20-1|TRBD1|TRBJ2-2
CSARDQLRTGVGLDTGELFF
TGCAGTGCTAGAGATCAACTTCGGACAGGGGTGGGGCTTGACACCGGGGAGCTGTTTTTT
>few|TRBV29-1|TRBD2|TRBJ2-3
CSVQASGGSTDTQYF
TGCAGCGTCCAAGCCAGCGGGGGGTCGACAGATACGCAGTATTTT
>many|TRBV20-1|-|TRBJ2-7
CSATSDRGHSYEQYF
TGCAGTGCAACGAGTGATAGAGGCCATTCCTACGAGCAGTACTTC
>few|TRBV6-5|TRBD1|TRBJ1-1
CASSYRWDRLNTEAFF
TGTGCCAGCAGTTACCGATGGGACAGGTTGAACACTGAAGCTTTCTTT
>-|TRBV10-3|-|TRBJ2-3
CAISESDYQDTQYF
TGTGCCATCAGTGAGTCGGACTACCAAGATACGCAGTATTTT
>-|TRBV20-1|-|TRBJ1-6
CSARAGVFAGGSPLHF
TGCAGTGCTAGAGCCGGTGTTTTTGCGGGGGGTTCACCCCTCCACTTT
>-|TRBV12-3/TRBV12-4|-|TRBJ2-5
CASSLVSGSMETQYF
TGTGCCAGCAGTTTGGTGTCGGGGAGCATGGAGACCCAGTACTTC
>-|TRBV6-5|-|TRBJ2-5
CASSYSVWTRTSETQYF
TGTGCCAGCAGTTACTCTGTTTGGACCCGGACGTCGGAGACCCAGTACTTC
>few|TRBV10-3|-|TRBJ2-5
CAKYRVETQYF
TGTGCCAAATACAGGGTGGAGACCCAGTACTTC
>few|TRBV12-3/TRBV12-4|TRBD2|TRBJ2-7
CASSGTSGASYEQYF
TGTGCCAGCAGTGGGACTAGCGGGGCTTCCTACGAGCAGTACTTC
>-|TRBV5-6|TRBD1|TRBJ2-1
CASSWGTIDRGFNEQFF
TGTGCCAGCAGCTGGGGGACTATCGACAGGGGGTTCAATGAGCAGTTCTTC
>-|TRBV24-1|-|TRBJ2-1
CATSDFEAVHNEQFF
TGTGCCACCAGTGATTTCGAGGCAGTCCACAATGAGCAGTTCTTC
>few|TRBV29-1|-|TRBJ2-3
CSVEDSRLTDTQYF
TGCAGCGTTGAAGACAGTCGCCTCACAGATACGCAGTATTTT
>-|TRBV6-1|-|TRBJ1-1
CATNQMPRGGGTEAFF
TGTGCCACCAATCAAATGCCCCGTGGGGGAGGCACTGAAGCTTTCTTT
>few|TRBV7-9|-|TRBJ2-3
CASSIPGTSTDTQYF
TGTGCCAGCAGCATACCTGGGACTAGCACAGATACGCAGTATTTT
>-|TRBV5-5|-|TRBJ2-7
CASSPEPEVKPYEQYF
TGTGCCAGCAGCCCGGAGCCAGAGGTAAAACCCTACGAGCAGTACTTC
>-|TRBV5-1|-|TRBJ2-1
CASSLPLPTYNEQFF
TGCGCCAGCAGCTTGCCCCTTCCAACCTACAATGAGCAGTTCTTC
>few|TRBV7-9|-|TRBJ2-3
CASSLGSHTDTQYF
TGTGCCAGCAGCTTAGGTTCTCACACAGATACGCAGTATTTT
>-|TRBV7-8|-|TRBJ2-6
CASNTGTSGASVLTF
TGTGCCAGCAACACAGGGACGTCTGGGGCCAGCGTCCTGACTTTC
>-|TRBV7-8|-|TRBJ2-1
CASSPNNNEQFF
TGTGCCAGCAGCCCGAACAACAATGAGCAGTTCTTC
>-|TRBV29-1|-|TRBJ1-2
CSVEGRYGYTF
TGCAGCGTTGAGGGACGCTATGGCTACACCTTC
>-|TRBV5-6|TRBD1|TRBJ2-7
CASSPETGVGNYEQYF
TGTGCCAGCAGCCCAGAGACAGGGGTTGGTAACTACGAGCAGTACTTC
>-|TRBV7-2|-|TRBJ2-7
CASSKQQGIGYEQYF
TGTGCCAGCAGCAAACAACAGGGTATTGGCTACGAGCAGTACTTC
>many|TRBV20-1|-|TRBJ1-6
CSASDPINSPLHF
TGCAGTGCTTCGGACCCGATTAATTCACCCCTCCACTTT
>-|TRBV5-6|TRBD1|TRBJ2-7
CASSLGPGGNYEQYF
TGTGCCAGCAGCTTGGGGCCAGGGGGAAACTACGAGCAGTACTTC
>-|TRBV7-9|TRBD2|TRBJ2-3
CASMRVAGATDTQYF
TGTGCCAGCATGAGGGTAGCGGGGGCCACAGATACGCAGTATTTT
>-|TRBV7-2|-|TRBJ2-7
CASSLGGAGLEQYF
TGTGCCAGCAGCTTAGGTGGGGCCGGGCTCGAGCAGTACTTC
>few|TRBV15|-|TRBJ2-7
CATSRRGTGVTYEQYF
TGTGCCACCAGCAGAAGAGGGACGGGAGTTACCTACGAGCAGTACTTC
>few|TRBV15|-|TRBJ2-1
CATSTQWGSTYNEQFF
TGTGCCACCAGCACCCAGTGGGGGTCAACCTACAATGAGCAGTTCTTC
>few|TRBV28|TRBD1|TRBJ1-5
CASRETGILQPQHF
TGTGCCAGCAGAGAGACAGGGATCTTGCAGCCCCAGCATTTT
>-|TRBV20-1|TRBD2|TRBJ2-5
CSASDAGGAGETQYF
TGCAGTGCTAGTGATGCCGGGGGGGCCGGAGAGACCCAGTACTTC
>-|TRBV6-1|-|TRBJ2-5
CASTQILGGGETQYF
TGTGCCAGCACCCAAATCTTGGGAGGTGGTGAGACCCAGTACTTC
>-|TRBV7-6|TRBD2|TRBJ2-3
CASSLQSAGRPDTQYF
TGTGCCAGCAGCTTGCAATCAGCGGGGCGACCTGATACGCAGTATTTT
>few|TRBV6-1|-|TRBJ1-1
CASSSQENTEAFF
TGTGCCAGCAGCTCACAAGAGAACACTGAAGCTTTCTTT
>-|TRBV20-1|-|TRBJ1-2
CSARDPYRSYGYTF
TGCAGTGCTAGGGACCCATACCGTTCCTATGGCTACACCTTC
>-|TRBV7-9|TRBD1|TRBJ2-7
CASSLWTGAMSSYEQYF
TGTGCCAGCAGCTTATGGACAGGGGCGATGAGCTCCTACGAGCAGTACTTC
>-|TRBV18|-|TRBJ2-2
CASSPRQNMGGELFF
TGTGCCAGCTCACCACGGCAGAATATGGGCGGGGAGCTGTTTTTT
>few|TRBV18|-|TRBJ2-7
CASSENRDGAYEQYF
TGTGCCAGCTCAGAAAACAGGGATGGGGCCTACGAGCAGTACTTC
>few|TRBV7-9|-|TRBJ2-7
CASSPRDTDYEQYF
TGTGCCAGCAGCCCCCGGGACACGGACTACGAGCAGTACTTC
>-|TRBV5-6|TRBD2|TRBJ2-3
CATASGGATDTQYF
TGTGCCACCGCGTCGGGGGGGGCGACAGATACGCAGTATTTT